This T cell receptor (beta chain) was obtained from a study of CD8 T cells in Susac syndrome. Random hexamers were used to reverse transcribe the RNA input (roughly 0.5 to 1 ug). The TCR beta CDR3 was amplified by immunoSEQ multiplex PCR across 54 Vbeta, 13 Jbeta. One entry per CDR3 protein results from TCRdb running MiXCR on the immunoSEQ multiplex PCR reads. The sample has 200,000 or so distinct CDR3 sequences; approximately 96% are singletons. The germline V gene encodes CDR1 SNHLY and CDR2 FYNNEI. The CDR3 is 13 amino acids. V gave up 8 bases and J gave up 5 bases; unmatched junction bases: 8. Peripheral blood CD8+ and CD4+ T cells were profiled by TCR beta sequencing. The study used treatment-naive patients who had stable or active relapsing-remitting disease as multiple sclerosis controls. Isolation of CD8+ and CD4+ T cells was performed negatively, whereas enrichment of TEMRA cells was done by FACS.

Sequenced sample: CD4+ T cells from PBMCs. This sequence originates from a human donor with multiple sclerosis. The V call is TRBV2, the J call TRBJ2-5; 7 bases map to TRBD2. CDR3 sequence (DNA): TGTGCCAGCGGGGGAGGGGAAGACGAGACCCAGTACTTC. It is translated as CASGGGEDETQYF.